This TCR beta chain was retrieved from a study of blood T cell repertoires in COVID-19. In the original workflow: Estimates of nucleated cell counts were drawn from the amplification of reference gene primers. TCRdb's table, derived via immunoSEQ multiplex PCR, lists solely in-frame clones and lacks some. V and J calls and clone size are as listed in that table; D and trimming were resolved from the DNA. The sample holds 190,000 or so clones, approximately 86% seen once. CDR1 and CDR2 from the germline V gene are LNHDA and SQIVND (reference sequence). CDR3 length equals 16 residues. V lost 4 bases, J lost 3 bases, and 7 bases stayed unmatched.

The V call is TRBV19, the J call TRBJ2-2, with 8 bases lining up with TRBD1. The sample comprised peripheral blood. The TCR sequence derives from a woman in her 30s with active or convalescent COVID-19. The CDR3 sequence is CASSTGRGQDTGELFF. CDR3 DNA: TGTGCCAGTAGTACGGGCAGGGGGCAGGACACCGGGGAGCTGTTTTTT.